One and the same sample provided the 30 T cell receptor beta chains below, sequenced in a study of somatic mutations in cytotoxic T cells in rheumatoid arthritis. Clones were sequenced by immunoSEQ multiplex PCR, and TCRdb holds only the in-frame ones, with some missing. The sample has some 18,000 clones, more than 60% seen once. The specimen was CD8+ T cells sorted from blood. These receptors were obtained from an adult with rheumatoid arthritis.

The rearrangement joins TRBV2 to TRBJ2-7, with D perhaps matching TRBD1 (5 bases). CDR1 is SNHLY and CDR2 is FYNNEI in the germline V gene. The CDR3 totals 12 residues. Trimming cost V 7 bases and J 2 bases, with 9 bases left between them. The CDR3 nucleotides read TGTGCCAGCAAAGACAGACCCTACGAGCAGTACTTC. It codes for CASKDRPYEQYF.

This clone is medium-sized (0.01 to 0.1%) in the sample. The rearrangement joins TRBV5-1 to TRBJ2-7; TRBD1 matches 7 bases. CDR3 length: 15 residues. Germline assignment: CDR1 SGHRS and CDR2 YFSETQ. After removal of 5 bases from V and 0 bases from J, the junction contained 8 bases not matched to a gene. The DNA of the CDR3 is TGCGCCAGCAGGGGCGACAGGGCACTCTCCTACGAGCAGTACTTC. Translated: CASRGDRALSYEQYF.

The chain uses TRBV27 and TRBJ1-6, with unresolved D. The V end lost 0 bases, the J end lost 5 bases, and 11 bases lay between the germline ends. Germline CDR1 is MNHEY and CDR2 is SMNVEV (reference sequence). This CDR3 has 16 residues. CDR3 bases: TGTGCCAGCAGTTTATCTCTAGGAAGTAATAATTCACCCCTCCACTTT. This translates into CASSLSLGSNNSPLHF.

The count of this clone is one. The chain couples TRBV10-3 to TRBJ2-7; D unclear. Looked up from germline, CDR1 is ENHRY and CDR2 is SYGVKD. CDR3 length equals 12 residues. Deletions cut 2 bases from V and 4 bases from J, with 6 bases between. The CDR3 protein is CAISEDVYEQYF. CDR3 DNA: TGTGCCATCAGTGAGGACGTTTACGAGCAGTACTTC.

CDR3 in DNA: TGTGCCAGCAGTGTTCCCGGGACATTCGGCACCGGGGAGCTGTTTTTT. Amino acid sequence: CASSVPGTFGTGELFF. The genes are TRBV27 and TRBJ2-2, with D possibly matching TRBD1 (6 bases). This CDR3 has 16 residues. Trimming pared 5 bases from V and 4 bases from J, leaving 17 bases between. The germline gives CDR1 MNHEY, CDR2 SMNVEV (reference sequence).

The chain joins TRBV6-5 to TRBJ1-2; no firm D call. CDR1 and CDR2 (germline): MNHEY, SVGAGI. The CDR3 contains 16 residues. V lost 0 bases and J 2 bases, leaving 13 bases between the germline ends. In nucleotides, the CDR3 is TGTGCCAGCAGTTACTCGGCCGGGGAGTCCAACTATGGCTACACCTTC. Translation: CASSYSAGESNYGYTF.

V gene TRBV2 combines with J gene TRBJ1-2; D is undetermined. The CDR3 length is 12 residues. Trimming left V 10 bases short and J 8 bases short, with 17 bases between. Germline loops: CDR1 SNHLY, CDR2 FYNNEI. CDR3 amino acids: CATLGLRRGYTF. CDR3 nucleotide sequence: TGTGCCACCCTTGGGTTGAGGAGAGGCTACACCTTC.

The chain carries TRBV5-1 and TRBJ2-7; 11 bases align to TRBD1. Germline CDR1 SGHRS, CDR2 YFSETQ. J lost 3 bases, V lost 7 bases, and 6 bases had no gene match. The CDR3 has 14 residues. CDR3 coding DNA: TGCGCCAGCGCCGCCGGGACAGGGGGCTACGAGCAGTACTTC. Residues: CASAAGTGGYEQYF.

CDR3 bases: TGTGCCACCAGCAGAGGTTCAGGGTCCTACGAGCAGTACTTC. Residues: CATSRGSGSYEQYF. This chain uses TRBV15 with TRBJ2-7; D may be TRBD1 (5 bases). Per the germline V gene, CDR1 is LNHNV and CDR2 is YYDKDF (reference sequence). The ends were cut back, 1 base at V and 1 base at J, with 8 bases in the middle. The CDR3 spans 14 residues. The whole variable domain, filled in from reference TRBV15 and TRBJ2-7, reads DAMVIQNPRYQVTQFGKPVTLSCSQTLNHNVMYWYQQKSSQAPKLLFHYYDKDFNNEADTPDNFQSRRPNTSFCFLDIRSPGLGDTAMYLCATSRGSGSYEQYFGPGTRLTVT.

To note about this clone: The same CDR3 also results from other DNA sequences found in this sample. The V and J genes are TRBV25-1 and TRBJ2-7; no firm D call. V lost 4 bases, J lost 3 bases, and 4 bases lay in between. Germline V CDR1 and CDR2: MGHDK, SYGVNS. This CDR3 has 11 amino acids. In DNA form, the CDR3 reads TGTGCCAGCAGTGGGGGCTACGAGCAGTACTTC. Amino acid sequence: CASSGGYEQYF.

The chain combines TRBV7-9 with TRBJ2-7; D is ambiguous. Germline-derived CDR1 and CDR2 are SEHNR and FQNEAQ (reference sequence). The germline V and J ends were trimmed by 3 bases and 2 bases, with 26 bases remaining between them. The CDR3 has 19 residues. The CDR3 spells CASSFWMTPDGHLPYEQYF. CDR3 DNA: TGTGCCAGCAGCTTTTGGATGACCCCAGATGGTCACTTACCCTACGAGCAGTACTTC.

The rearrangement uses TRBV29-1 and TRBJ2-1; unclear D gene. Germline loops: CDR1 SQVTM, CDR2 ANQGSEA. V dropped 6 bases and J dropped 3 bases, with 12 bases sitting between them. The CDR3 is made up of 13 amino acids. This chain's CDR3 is CSVAGSSYNEQFF. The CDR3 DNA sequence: TGCAGCGTGGCCGGGTCCAGCTACAATGAGCAGTTCTTC.

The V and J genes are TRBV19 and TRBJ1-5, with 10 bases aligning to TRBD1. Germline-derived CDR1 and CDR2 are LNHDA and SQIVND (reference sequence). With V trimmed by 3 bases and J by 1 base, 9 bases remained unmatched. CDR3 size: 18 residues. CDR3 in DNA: TGTGCCAGTAGTATCGACAGGGGGCGGGTTACAAGCAATCAGCCCCAGCATTTT. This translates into CASSIDRGRVTSNQPQHF.

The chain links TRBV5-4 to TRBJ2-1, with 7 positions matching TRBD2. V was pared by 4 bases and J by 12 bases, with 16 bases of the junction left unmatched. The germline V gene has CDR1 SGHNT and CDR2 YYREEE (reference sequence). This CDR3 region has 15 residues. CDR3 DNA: TGTGCCAGCAGCGACTTGGGGGGGTCCTCGGTTGTGCAGTTCTTC. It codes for CASSDLGGSSVVQFF. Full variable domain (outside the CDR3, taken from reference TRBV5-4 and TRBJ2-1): ETGVTQSPTHLIKTRGQQVTLRCSSQSGHNTVSWYQQALGQGPQFIFQYYREEENGRGNFPPRFSGLQFPNYSSELNVNALELDDSALYLCASSDLGGSSVVQFFGPGTRLTVL.

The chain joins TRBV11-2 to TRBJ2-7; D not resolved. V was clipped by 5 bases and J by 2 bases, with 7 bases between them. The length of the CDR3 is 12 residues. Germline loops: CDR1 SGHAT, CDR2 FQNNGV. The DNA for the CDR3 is TGTGCCAGCAGCCCCGAACCCTACGAGCAGTACTTC. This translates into CASSPEPYEQYF.

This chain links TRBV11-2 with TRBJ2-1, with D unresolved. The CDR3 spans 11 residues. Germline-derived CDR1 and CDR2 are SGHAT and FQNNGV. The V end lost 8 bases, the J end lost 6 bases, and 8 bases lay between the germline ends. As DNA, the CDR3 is TGTGCCAGCTCTTCCCTCAATGAGCAGTTCTTC. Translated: CASSSLNEQFF.

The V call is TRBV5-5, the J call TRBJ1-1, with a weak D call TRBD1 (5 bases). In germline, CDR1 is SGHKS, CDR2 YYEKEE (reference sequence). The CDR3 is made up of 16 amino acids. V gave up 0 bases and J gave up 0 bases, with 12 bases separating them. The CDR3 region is CASSLVGGPMNTEAFF. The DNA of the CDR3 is TGTGCCAGCAGCTTGGTCGGGGGACCGATGAACACTGAAGCTTTCTTT.

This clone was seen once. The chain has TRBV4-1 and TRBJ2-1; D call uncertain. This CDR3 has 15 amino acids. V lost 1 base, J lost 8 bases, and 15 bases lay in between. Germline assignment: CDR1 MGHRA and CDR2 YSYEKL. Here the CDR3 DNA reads TGCGCCAGCAGCCAAGGCCGCCCCCCCACAGATGAGCAGTTCTTC. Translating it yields CASSQGRPPTDEQFF.

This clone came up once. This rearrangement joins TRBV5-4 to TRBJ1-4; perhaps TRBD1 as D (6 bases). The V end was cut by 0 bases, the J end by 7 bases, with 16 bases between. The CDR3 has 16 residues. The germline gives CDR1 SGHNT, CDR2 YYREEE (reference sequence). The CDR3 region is CASSLARGGEGEKLFF. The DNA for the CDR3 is TGTGCCAGCAGCTTGGCCAGGGGAGGAGAAGGTGAAAAACTGTTTTTT.

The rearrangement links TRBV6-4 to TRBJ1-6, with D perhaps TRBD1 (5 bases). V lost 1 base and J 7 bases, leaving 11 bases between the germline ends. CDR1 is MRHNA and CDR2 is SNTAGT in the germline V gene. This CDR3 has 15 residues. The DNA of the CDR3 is TGTGCCAGCAGTGACTTGGGGGACGCCAATTCACCCCTCCACTTT. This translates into CASSDLGDANSPLHF.

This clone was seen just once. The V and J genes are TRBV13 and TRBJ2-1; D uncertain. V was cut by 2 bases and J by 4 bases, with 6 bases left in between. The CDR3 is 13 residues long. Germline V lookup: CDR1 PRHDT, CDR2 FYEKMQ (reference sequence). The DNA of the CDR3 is TGTGCCAGCAGCTTACCCCTTTACAATGAGCAGTTCTTC. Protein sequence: CASSLPLYNEQFF.

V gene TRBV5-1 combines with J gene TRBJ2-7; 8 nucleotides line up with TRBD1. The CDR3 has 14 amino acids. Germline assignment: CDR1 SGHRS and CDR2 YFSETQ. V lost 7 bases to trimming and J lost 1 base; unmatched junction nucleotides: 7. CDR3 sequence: CASREGTGSYEQYF. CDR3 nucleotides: TGCGCCAGCCGTGAGGGGACAGGATCCTACGAGCAGTACTTC.

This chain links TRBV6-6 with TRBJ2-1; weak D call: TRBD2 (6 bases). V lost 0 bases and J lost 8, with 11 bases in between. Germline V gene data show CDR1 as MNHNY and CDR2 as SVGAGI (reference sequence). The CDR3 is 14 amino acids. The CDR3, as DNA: TGTGCCAGCAGTTACTCGGCGGGGTTCTATGAGCAGTTCTTC. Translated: CASSYSAGFYEQFF.

The CDR3 bases are TGCAGCGTTGAAGGGCGGGGCCGCACAGATACGCAGTATTTT. Its protein product is CSVEGRGRTDTQYF. The rearrangement links TRBV29-1 to TRBJ2-3; D is possibly TRBD2 (6 bases). The CDR3 is 14 amino acids. V shed 1 base and J shed 1 base, with 9 bases lying between them. The germline V gene has CDR1 SQVTM and CDR2 ANQGSEA.

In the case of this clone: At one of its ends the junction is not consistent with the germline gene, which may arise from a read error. The CDR3 here is CASSLGRPLTDPQYF. As DNA, the CDR3 is TGCGCCAGCAGCCTTGGACGGCCTCTCACAGATCCGCAGTATTTT. This chain uses TRBV5-1 with TRBJ2-3, with unresolved D. This CDR3 is 15 amino acids long. Germline V gene data show CDR1 as SGHRS and CDR2 as YFSETQ.

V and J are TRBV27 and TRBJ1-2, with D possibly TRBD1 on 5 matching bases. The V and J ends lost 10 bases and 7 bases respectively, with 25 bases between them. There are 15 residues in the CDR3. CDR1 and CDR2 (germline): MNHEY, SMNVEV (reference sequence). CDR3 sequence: CATGDLDAPWTGYTF. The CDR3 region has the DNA TGTGCCACGGGGGATTTGGACGCCCCGTGGACTGGCTACACCTTC.

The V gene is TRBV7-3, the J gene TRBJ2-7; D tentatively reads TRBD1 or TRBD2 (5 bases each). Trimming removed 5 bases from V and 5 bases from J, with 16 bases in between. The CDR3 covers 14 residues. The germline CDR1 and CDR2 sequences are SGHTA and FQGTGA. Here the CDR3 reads CASSPTSGSHEQYF. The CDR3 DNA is TGTGCCAGCAGCCCAACCTCAGGGAGCCACGAGCAGTACTTC.

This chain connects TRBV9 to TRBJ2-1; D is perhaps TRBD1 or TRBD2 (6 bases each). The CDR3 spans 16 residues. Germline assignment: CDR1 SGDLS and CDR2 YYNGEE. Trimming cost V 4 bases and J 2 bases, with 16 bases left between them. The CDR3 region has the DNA TGTGCCAGCAGCCTCGAAGGGGGACTCCCCTACAATGAGCAGTTCTTC. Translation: CASSLEGGLPYNEQFF.

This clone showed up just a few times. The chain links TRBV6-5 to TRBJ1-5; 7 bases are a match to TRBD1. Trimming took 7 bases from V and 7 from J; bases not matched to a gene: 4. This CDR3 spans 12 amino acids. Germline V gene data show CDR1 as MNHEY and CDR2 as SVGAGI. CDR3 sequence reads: CASTTGAQPQHF. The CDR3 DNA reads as TGTGCCAGCACCACAGGGGCGCAGCCCCAGCATTTT.

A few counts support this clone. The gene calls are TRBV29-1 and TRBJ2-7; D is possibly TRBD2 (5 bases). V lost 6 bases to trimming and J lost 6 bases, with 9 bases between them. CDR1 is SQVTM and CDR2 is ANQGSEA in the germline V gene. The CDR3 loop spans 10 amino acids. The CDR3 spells CSVVLGEQYF. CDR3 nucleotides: TGCAGCGTCGTACTAGGCGAGCAGTACTTC.